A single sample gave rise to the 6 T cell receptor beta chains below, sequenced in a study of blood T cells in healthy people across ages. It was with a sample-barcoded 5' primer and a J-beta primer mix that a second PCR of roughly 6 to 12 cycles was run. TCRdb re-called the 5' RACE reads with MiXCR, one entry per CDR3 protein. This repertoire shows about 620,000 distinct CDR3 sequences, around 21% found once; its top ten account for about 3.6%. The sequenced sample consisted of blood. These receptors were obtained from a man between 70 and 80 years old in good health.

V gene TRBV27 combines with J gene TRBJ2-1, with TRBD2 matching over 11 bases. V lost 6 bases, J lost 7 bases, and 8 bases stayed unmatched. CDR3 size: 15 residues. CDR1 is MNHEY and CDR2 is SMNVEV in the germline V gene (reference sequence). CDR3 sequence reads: CASSQRLAGSNEQFF. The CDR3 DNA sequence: TGTGCCAGCAGCCAGAGACTAGCGGGATCTAATGAGCAGTTCTTC.

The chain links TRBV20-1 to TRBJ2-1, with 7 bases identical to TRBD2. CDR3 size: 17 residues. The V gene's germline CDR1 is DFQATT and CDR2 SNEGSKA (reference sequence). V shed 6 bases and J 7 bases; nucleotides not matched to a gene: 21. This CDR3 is CSAEYTALAEGGNEQFF. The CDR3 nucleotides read TGCAGTGCGGAATACACGGCGCTAGCGGAGGGAGGGAATGAGCAGTTCTTC.

CDR3 sequence (DNA): TGCGCCAGCAGCTTGGAGACAAAATCTAGCACAGATACGCAGTATTTT. Translation gives CASSLETKSSTDTQYF. The rearrangement links TRBV5-1 to TRBJ2-3; no definite D call. V shed 0 bases and J shed 0 bases, with 11 bases lying between them. Germline CDR1 is SGHRS and CDR2 is YFSETQ. The CDR3 is 16 residues long.

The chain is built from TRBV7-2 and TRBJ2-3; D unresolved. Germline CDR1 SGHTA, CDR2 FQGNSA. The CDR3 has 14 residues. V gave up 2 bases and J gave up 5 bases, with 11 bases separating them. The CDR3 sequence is CASSLTITGDTQYF. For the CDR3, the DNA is TGTGCCAGCAGCTTAACGATTACCGGAGATACGCAGTATTTT.

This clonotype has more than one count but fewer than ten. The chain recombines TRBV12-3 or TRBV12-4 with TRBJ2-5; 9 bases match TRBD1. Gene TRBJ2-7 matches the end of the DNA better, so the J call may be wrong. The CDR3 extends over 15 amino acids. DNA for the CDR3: TGTGCCAGCAGTCCACAGGGGGCGGCGTCCTACGAGCAGTACTTC. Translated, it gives CASSPQGAASYEQYF.

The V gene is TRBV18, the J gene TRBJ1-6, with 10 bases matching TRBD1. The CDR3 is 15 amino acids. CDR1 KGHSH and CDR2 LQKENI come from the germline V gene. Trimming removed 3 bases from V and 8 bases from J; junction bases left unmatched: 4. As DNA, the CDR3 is TGTGCCAGCTCACCCTCGGGGACAGGGGATTCACCCCTCCACTTT. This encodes CASSPSGTGDSPLHF. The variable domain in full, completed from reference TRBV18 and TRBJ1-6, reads NAGVMQNPRHLVRRRGQEARLRCSPMKGHSHVYWYRQLPEEGLKFMVYLQKENIIDESGMPKERFSAEFPKEGPSILRIQQVVRGDSAAYFCASSPSGTGDSPLHFGNGTRLTVT.